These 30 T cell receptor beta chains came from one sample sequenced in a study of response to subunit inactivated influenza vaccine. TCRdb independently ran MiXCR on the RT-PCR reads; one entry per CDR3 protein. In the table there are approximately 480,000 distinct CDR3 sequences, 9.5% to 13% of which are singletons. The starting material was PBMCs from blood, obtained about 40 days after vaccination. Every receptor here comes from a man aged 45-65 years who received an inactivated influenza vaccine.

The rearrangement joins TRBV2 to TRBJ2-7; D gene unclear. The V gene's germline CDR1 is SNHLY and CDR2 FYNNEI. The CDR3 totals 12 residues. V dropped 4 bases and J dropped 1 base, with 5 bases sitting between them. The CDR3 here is CASSGESYEQYF. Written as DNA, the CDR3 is TGTGCCAGCAGTGGCGAATCCTACGAGCAGTACTTC.

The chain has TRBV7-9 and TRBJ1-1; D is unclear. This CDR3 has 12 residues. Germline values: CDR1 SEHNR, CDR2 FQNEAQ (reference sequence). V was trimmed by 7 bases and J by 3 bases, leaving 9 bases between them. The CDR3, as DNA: TGTGCCAGCACCTATGCGGACACTGAAGCTTTCTTT. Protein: CASTYADTEAFF.

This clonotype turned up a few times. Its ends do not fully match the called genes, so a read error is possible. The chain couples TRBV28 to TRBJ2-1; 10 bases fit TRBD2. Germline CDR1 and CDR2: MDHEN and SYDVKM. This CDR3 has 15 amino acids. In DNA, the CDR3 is TGTGCCAGCAGTTCCATTGAGGGACTAGCGAGACCCTCCCCATTC. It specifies CASSSIEGLARPSPF. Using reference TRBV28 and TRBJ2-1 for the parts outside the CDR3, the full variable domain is DVKVTQSSRYLVKRTGEKVFLECVQDMDHENMFWYRQDPGLGLRLIYFSYDVKMKEKGDIPEGYSVSREKKERFSLILESASTNQTSMYLCASSSIEGLARPSPFGPGTRLTVL.

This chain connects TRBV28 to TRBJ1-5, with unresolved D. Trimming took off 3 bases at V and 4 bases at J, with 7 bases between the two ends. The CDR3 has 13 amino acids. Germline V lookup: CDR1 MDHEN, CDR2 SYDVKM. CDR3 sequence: CASSLQTNQPQHF. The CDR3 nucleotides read TGTGCCAGCAGTTTGCAGACTAATCAGCCCCAGCATTTT.

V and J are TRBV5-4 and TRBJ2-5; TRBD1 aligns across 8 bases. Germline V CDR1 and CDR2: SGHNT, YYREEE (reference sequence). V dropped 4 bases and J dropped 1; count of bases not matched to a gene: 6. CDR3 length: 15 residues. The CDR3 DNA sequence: TGTGCCAGCAGCCTTAATACAGGGGGCCAAGAGACCCAGTACTTC. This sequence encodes CASSLNTGGQETQYF.

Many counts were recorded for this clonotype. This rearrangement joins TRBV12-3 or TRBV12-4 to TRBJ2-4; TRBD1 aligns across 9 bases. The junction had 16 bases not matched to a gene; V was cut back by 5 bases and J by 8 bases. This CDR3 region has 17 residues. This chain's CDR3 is CASSLPLTGGNKDIQYF. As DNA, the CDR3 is TGTGCCAGCAGTCTCCCGCTGACAGGGGGGAATAAGGACATTCAGTACTTC.

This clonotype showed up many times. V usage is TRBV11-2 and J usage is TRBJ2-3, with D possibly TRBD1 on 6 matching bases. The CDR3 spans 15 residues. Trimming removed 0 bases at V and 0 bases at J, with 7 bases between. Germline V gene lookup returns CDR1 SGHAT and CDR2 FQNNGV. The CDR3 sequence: CASSLERGSTDTQYF. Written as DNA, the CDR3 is TGTGCCAGCAGCTTAGAAAGGGGGAGCACAGATACGCAGTATTTT.

The CDR3 loop reads CSAKLAGGDGYTF. CDR3 in DNA: TGCAGTGCTAAGCTAGCAGGGGGCGATGGCTACACCTTC. The chain employs TRBV20-1 and TRBJ1-2, with 8 positions matching TRBD1. Germline CDR1 and CDR2: DFQATT and SNEGSKA (reference sequence). CDR3 length: 13 residues. The V segment lost 4 bases and the J segment 6 bases; nucleotides outside the gene matches: 7.

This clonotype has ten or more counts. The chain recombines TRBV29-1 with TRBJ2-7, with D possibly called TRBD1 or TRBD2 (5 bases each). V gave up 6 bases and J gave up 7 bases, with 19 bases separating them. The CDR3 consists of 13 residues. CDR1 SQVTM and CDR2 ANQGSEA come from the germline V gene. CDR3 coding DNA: TGCAGCGTCCAAACCTGGGACGGCCTGGAGCAGTACTTC. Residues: CSVQTWDGLEQYF.

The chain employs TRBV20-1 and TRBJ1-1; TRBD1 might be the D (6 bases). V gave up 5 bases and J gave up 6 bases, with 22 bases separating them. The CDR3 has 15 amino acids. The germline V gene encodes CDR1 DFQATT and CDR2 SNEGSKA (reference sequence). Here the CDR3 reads CSAGGGPFSLAEAFF. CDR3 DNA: TGCAGTGCTGGCGGGGGGCCGTTTTCGCTGGCTGAAGCTTTCTTT.

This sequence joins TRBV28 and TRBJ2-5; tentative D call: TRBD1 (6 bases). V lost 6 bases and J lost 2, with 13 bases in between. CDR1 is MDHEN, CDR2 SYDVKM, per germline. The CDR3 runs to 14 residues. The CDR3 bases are TGTGCCAGCAGGAGTTGGGGGCAGCAAGAGACCCAGTACTTC. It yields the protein CASRSWGQQETQYF.

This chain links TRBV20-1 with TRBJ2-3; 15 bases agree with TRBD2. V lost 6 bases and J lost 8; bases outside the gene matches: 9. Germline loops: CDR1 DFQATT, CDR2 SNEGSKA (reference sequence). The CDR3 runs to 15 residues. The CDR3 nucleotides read TGCAGTGCAAGCAGGACTAGCGGGGGGGCCGGTACGCAGTATTTT. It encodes CSASRTSGGAGTQYF.

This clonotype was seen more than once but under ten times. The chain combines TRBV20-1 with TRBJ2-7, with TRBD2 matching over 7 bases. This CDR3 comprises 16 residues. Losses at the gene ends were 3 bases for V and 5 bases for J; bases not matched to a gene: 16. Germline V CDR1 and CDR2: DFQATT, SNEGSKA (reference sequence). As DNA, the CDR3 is TGCAGTGCTAGGAAACGATCTAGCGGAGGTATCCACGAGCAGTACTTC. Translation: CSARKRSSGGIHEQYF.

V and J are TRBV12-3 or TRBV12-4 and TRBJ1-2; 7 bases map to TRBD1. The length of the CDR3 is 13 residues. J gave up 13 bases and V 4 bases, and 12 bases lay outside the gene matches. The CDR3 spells CASSSGQPTARTF. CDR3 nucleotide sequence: TGTGCCAGCAGTTCGGGACAGCCTACCGCACGCACCTTC.

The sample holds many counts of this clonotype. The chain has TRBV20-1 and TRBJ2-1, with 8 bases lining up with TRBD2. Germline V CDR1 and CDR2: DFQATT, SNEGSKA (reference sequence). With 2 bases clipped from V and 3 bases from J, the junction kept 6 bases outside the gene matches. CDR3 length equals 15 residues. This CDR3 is CSARTSGSYYNEQFF. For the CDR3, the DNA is TGCAGTGCTAGAACTAGCGGCAGTTACTACAATGAGCAGTTCTTC.

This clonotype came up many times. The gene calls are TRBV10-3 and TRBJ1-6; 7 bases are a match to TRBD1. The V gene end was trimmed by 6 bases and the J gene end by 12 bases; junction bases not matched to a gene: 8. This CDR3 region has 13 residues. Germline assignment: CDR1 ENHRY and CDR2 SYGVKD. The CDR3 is CAIRETGSVPLHF. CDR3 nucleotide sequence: TGTGCCATCAGGGAGACAGGGAGTGTACCCCTCCACTTT.

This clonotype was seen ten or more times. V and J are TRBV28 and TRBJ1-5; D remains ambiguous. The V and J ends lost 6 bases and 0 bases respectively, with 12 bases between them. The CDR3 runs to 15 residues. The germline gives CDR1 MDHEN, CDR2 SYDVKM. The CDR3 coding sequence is TGTGCCAGCAGCAAACGTCAGTATAGCAATCAGCCCCAGCATTTT. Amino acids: CASSKRQYSNQPQHF.

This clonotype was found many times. CDR3 coding DNA: TGTGCCAGCAGCTCCGGGACGTCGAGCTGCACCTTC. Encoded protein: CASSSGTSSCTF. The chain joins TRBV7-2 to TRBJ1-2; tentatively, D is TRBD1 (5 bases). The germline V gene has CDR1 SGHTA and CDR2 FQGNSA. Trimming shortened V by 4 bases and J by 13 bases, and 16 bases separated the two germline ends. The CDR3 runs to 12 residues.

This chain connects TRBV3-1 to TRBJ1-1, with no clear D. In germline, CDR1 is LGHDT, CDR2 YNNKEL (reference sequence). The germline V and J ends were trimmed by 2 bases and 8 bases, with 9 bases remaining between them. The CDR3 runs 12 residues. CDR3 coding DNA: TGTGCCAGCAGCCAACCCCCGGGGGAAGCTTTCTTT. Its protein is CASSQPPGEAFF. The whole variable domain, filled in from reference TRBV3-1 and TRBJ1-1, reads DTAVSQTPKYLVTQMGNDKSIKCEQNLGHDTMYWYKQDSKKFLKIMFSYNNKELIINETVPNRFSPKSPDKAHLNLHINSLELGDSAVYFCASSQPPGEAFFGQGTRLTVV.

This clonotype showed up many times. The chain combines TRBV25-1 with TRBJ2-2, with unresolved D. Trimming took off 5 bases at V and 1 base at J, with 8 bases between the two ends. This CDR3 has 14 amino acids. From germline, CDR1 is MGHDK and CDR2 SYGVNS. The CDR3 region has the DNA TGTGCCAGCAGTAATTGGTTGAACACCGGGGAGCTGTTTTTT. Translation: CASSNWLNTGELFF.

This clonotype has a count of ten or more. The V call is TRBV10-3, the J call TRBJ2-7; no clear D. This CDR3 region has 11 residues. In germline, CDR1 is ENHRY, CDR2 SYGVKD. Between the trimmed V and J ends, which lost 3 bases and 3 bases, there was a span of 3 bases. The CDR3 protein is CAISDLYEQYF. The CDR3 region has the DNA TGTGCCATCAGTGACCTCTACGAGCAGTACTTC.

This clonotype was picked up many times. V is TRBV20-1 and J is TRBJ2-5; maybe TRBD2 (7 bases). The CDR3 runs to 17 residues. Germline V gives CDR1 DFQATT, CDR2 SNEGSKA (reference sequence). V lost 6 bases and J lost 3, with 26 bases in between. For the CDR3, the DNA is TGCAGTGCCCTAGGGGGGGCACCGGGGATAACGGAAGAGACCCAGTACTTC. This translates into CSALGGAPGITEETQYF.

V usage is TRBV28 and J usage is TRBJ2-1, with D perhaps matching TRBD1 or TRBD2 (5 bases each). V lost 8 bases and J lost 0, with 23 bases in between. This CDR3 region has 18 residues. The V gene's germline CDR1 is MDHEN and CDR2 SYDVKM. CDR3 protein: CASAPGAFRGSSYNEQFF. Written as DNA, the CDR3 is TGTGCCAGCGCCCCCGGGGCCTTCCGCGGAAGCTCCTACAATGAGCAGTTCTTC.

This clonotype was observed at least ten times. The CDR3 loop is CATSDPSDRANTGELFF. The CDR3 nucleotides are TGTGCCACCAGTGACCCCTCCGACAGGGCGAACACCGGGGAGCTGTTTTTT. The rearrangement links TRBV24-1 to TRBJ2-2; 7 bases agree with TRBD1. The length of the CDR3 is 17 residues. Unmatched junction bases numbered 7, after V lost 4 bases and J lost 0 bases. Germline CDR1 and CDR2: KGHDR and SFDVKD.

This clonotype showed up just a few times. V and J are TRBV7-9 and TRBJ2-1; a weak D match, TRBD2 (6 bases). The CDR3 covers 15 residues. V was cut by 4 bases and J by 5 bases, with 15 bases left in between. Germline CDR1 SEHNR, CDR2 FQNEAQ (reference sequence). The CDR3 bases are TGTGCCAGCAGCTCAGGGTGGGAGGAGAACAATGAGCAGTTCTTC. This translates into CASSSGWEENNEQFF.

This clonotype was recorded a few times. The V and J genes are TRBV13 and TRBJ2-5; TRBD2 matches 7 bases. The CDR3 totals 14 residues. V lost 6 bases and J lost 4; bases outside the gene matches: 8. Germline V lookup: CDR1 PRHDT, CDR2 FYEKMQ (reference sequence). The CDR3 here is CASSTQRGSETQYF. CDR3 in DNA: TGTGCCAGCAGTACTCAGCGGGGATCAGAGACCCAGTACTTC.

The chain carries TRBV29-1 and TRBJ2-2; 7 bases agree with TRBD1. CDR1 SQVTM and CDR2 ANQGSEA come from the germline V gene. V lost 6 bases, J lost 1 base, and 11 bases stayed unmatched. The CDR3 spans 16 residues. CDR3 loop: CSVLSPGQRNTGELFF. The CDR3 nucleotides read TGCAGCGTGCTCTCTCCGGGACAGAGGAACACCGGGGAGCTGTTTTTT.

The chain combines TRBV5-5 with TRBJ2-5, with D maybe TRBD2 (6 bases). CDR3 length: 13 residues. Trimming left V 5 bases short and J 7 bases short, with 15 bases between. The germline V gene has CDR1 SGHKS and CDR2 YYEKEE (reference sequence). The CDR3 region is CASRGTGEVTQYF. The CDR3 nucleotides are TGTGCCAGCAGGGGGACTGGGGAGGTGACCCAGTACTTC. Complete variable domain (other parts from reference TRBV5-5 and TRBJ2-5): DAGVTQSPTHLIKTRGQQVTLRCSPISGHKSVSWYQQVLGQGPQFIFQYYEKEERGRGNFPDRFSARQFPNYSSELNVNALLLGDSALYLCASRGTGEVTQYFGPGTRLLVL.

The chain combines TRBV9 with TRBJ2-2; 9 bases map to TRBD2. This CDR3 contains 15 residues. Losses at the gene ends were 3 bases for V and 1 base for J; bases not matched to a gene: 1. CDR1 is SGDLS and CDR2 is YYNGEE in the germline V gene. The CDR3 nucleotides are TGTGCCAGCAGCGGAGCGGGGGGGAACACCGGGGAGCTGTTTTTT. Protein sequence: CASSGAGGNTGELFF.

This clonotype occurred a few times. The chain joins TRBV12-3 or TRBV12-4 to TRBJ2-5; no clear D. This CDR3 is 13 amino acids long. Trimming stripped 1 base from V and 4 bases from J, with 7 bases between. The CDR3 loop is CASSLVGPETQYF. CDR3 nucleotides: TGTGCCAGCAGTTTAGTGGGCCCAGAGACCCAGTACTTC.